This passage covers 4 T cell receptor beta chains from one sample sequenced in a study of response to subunit inactivated influenza vaccine. MiXCR, applied by TCRdb to the RT-PCR reads, yields one record per CDR3 protein. The table shows about 650,000 distinct CDR3 sequences, with 15% to 18% occurring only once. The material was PBMCs from blood, obtained roughly 13 days after vaccination. The receptor source for this set is a man aged 50 to 60 who received an inactivated influenza vaccine.

This clonotype was detected a few times. This chain links TRBV12-3 or TRBV12-4 with TRBJ1-5; 7 bases are a match to TRBD1. The CDR3 loop spans 15 amino acids. The trim removed 6 bases at V and 2 bases at J, leaving 7 bases unmatched. The CDR3 nucleotides are TGTGCCAGCAGACCCGACAGGGTGGGCAATCAGCCCCAGCATTTT. Encoded protein: CASRPDRVGNQPQHF.

The CDR3 is CASSYRDISYEQYF. The CDR3 DNA reads TGTGCCAGCAGCTACCGGGACATCTCCTACGAGCAGTACTTC. The chain has TRBV5-6 and TRBJ2-7; possible D gene TRBD1, 6 bases. The CDR3 spans 14 residues. Trimming left V 3 bases short and J 0 bases short, with 10 bases between. Germline V gene lookup returns CDR1 SGHDT and CDR2 YYEEEE.

This clonotype was counted ten times or more. This rearrangement joins TRBV6-1 to TRBJ1-2, with a tentative D call TRBD1 (6 bases). The germline gives CDR1 MNHNS, CDR2 SASEGT. The CDR3 extends over 14 amino acids. V dropped 8 bases and J dropped 4 bases, with 17 bases sitting between them. The CDR3 DNA reads TGTGCCAGCTCCCTTGGGGGCGTTTCCTATGGCTACACCTTC. Amino acid sequence: CASSLGGVSYGYTF.

This clonotype was seen more than once but under ten times. V and J are TRBV29-1 and TRBJ1-2, with D perhaps TRBD1 (6 bases). The CDR3 runs to 12 residues. Germline lookup yields CDR1 SQVTM and CDR2 ANQGSEA. Trimming stripped 8 bases from V and 4 bases from J, with 14 bases between. DNA for the CDR3: TGCAGCTTCCGGGACATTAGCTATGGCTACACCTTC. It specifies CSFRDISYGYTF.